Described below is a single T cell receptor beta chain sequence and its context. What it binds is not known. Method: immunoSEQ multiplex PCR; TCRdb's copy keeps in-frame clones and lacks some. Altogether 60,000 to 90,000 clones are present, approximately 82% being singletons, with the ten largest covering roughly 1.2%. The sample originates from a study of vaccination effects on CD4 cells after COVID-19. Points from the study as a whole: Infection- and vaccine-induced clones contracted markedly late after vaccination.

Antigen-specific CD4+ T cell clonotypes were called by their expansion after viral peptide-pool culture in ViraFEST. Culturing for around 10 days preceded CD4+ T cell isolation. Every participant took two doses of the BNT162b2 or mRNA-1273 vaccine. The material sequenced was CD4+ T cells from PBMCs cultured with HCoV-229E spike peptides, taken after COVID-19 vaccination. The clonotype was recovered from a human donor who received a COVID-19 vaccine.

CDR3 nucleotide sequence: TGTGCCAGCAGCTTAGGACTAGCGTTCGATGAGCAGTTCTTC. Residues: CASSLGLAFDEQFF. The chain joins TRBV7-2 to TRBJ2-1, with 8 positions matching TRBD2. V gave up 1 base and J gave up 8 bases; unmatched junction bases: 4. The germline gives CDR1 SGHTA, CDR2 FQGNSA. CDR3 length: 14 amino acids.